Shown below are 17 T cell receptor beta chains from a single sample sequenced in a study of blood T cell repertoires in COVID-19. Assay: immunoSEQ multiplex PCR; the TCRdb copy retains only in-frame clones and omits some. The sample contains almost 30,000 clones, more than 75% of which appear only once. Sequenced material: peripheral blood. These receptors were obtained from a woman between 70 and 85 years old with acute or convalescent COVID-19.

There are a few counts of this clone. The gene calls are TRBV24-1 and TRBJ2-2; perhaps TRBD1 as D (5 bases). The germline gives CDR1 KGHDR, CDR2 SFDVKD. Trimming removed 4 bases at V and 4 bases at J, with 9 bases between. This CDR3 region has 14 residues. The CDR3 is CATSELRATGELFF. In nucleotides, the CDR3 is TGTGCCACCAGTGAACTCAGGGCCACCGGGGAGCTGTTTTTT.

This CDR3 reads CSAVRGGSYNEQFF. The CDR3 nucleotides read TGCAGCGCCGTTCGAGGGGGCTCCTACAATGAGCAGTTCTTC. V is TRBV29-1 and J is TRBJ2-1, with D possibly matching TRBD1 (6 bases). Germline lookup yields CDR1 SQVTM and CDR2 ANQGSEA. CDR3 length: 14 residues. Trimming removed 7 bases at V and 0 bases at J, with 13 bases between.

The chain combines TRBV4-3 with TRBJ1-2; maybe TRBD1 (5 bases). CDR3 size: 15 residues. V was pared by 0 bases and J by 5 bases, with 13 bases between. Germline loops: CDR1 LGHNA, CDR2 YSLEER. The CDR3, as DNA: TGCGCCAGCAGCCAAGACGTGGGACTGGGGTATGGCTACACCTTC. It yields the protein CASSQDVGLGYGYTF.

This sequence joins TRBV18 and TRBJ2-5; D is undetermined. Germline values: CDR1 KGHSH, CDR2 LQKENI. Between the trimmed V and J ends, which lost 1 base and 1 base, there was a span of 13 bases. This CDR3 contains 16 residues. For the CDR3, the DNA is TGTGCCAGCTCACCACGGGTATTGACTCCCCAAGAGACCCAGTACTTC. This codes for CASSPRVLTPQETQYF.

The chain's CDR3 is CASSLFETIGNTIYF. CDR3 bases: TGTGCCAGCAGCTTGTTCGAGACAATCGGAAACACCATATATTTT. The V call is TRBV7-8, the J call TRBJ1-3, with unresolved D. V was trimmed by 3 bases and J by 4 bases, leaving 13 bases between them. Germline V lookup: CDR1 SGHVS, CDR2 FQNEAQ. CDR3 length: 15 amino acids.

The chain combines TRBV28 with TRBJ1-2; possibly TRBD1 for D (6 bases). The CDR3 extends over 12 amino acids. V was cut by 6 bases and J by 3 bases, with 8 bases left in between. The germline V gene encodes CDR1 MDHEN and CDR2 SYDVKM. In DNA form, the CDR3 reads TGTGCCAGCAGATCAGGGGACTATGGCTACACCTTC. Translation: CASRSGDYGYTF.

This sequence joins TRBV6-5 and TRBJ2-7; D is perhaps TRBD1 (6 bases). CDR3 length equals 12 residues. With 8 bases removed from V and 4 bases from J, the gap between germline ends came to 12 bases. In germline, CDR1 is MNHEY, CDR2 SVGAGI. CDR3 sequence: CASLQGRYEQYF. Written as DNA, the CDR3 is TGTGCCAGCCTTCAGGGGCGGTACGAGCAGTACTTC.

The V gene is TRBV11-2, the J gene TRBJ2-3, with D possibly being TRBD1 (6 bases). The CDR3 totals 17 residues. Deletions cut 5 bases from V and 0 bases from J, with 18 bases between. Germline V gene data show CDR1 as SGHAT and CDR2 as FQNNGV. The CDR3, as DNA: TGTGCCAGCAGCAGGATATCTGGGGGCACTAGCACAGATACGCAGTATTTT. The encoded protein is CASSRISGGTSTDTQYF.

The V call is TRBV21-1, the J call TRBJ2-1; TRBD2 is the table's D call, not checked against the DNA. TRBV21-1 has pseudogene status. This CDR3 contains 14 residues. CDR3 DNA: TGTGCCAGCAGCTCCCAAAAGTCCGGGGAAGAGCAGTTCTTC. As protein: CASSSQKSGEEQFF.

The chain is built from TRBV6-1 and TRBJ2-7; TRBD1 matches at 8 bases. Germline lookup yields CDR1 MNHNS and CDR2 SASEGT. The CDR3 totals 15 residues. J lost 2 bases, V lost 3 bases, and 6 bases had no gene match. The CDR3 sequence: CASSEGDRITYEQYF. The CDR3 DNA reads as TGTGCCAGCAGTGAGGGGGACAGGATAACCTACGAGCAGTACTTC.

This clone has only one observation. The CDR3 DNA follows: TGTGCCTGGAGTGGGGGCAGTGGATCACCCCTCCACTTT. It is translated as CAWSGGSGSPLHF. The rearrangement joins TRBV30 to TRBJ1-6, with TRBD1 as a possible D gene (5 bases). The germline CDR1 and CDR2 sequences are GTSNPN and SVGIG (reference sequence). V was shortened by 1 base and J by 10 bases, with 11 bases between the two germline ends. The CDR3 is 13 residues long.

The gene calls are TRBV4-1 and TRBJ2-7; TRBD1 matches 9 bases. J lost 5 bases, V lost 1 base, and 6 bases had no gene match. CDR1 MGHRA and CDR2 YSYEKL come from the germline V gene. CDR3 size: 15 residues. The CDR3 here is CASSQVGQGIHEQYF. The CDR3 region has the DNA TGCGCCAGCAGCCAAGTGGGACAGGGTATCCACGAGCAGTACTTC.

This clone was counted only a few times. CDR3 amino acids: CASSQDLQEETQYF. The CDR3 DNA reads as TGTGCCAGCAGCCAAGATCTGCAGGAAGAGACCCAGTACTTC. This chain connects TRBV4-2 to TRBJ2-5; D gene uncertain. The V gene lost 0 bases and the J gene lost 3 bases, with 8 bases spanning the gap. This CDR3 spans 14 amino acids. CDR1 is LGHNA and CDR2 is YNFKEQ in the germline V gene.

This clone was counted between two and nine times. The J gene is TRBJ1-6, the V gene TRBV5-1; tentative D call: TRBD1 (5 bases). The CDR3 runs 14 residues. CDR1 and CDR2 (germline): SGHRS, YFSETQ. V lost 0 bases to trimming and J lost 7 bases, with 8 bases between them. In DNA, the CDR3 is TGCGCCAGCAGCTTGGTGACAGAGAATTCACCCCTCCACTTT. Its translation is CASSLVTENSPLHF.

This clone was found a few times. The V gene is TRBV9, the J gene TRBJ2-3, with D unclear. Trimming pared 5 bases from V and 4 bases from J, leaving 11 bases between. The CDR3 has 13 residues. Germline values: CDR1 SGDLS, CDR2 YYNGEE. The CDR3 sequence: CASRGTMADTQYF. The CDR3 nucleotides read TGTGCCAGCAGAGGAACTATGGCAGATACGCAGTATTTT.

CDR3 sequence reads: CASSVRGQAGNTIYF. The CDR3 DNA is TGTGCCAGCAGCGTAAGGGGGCAGGCTGGAAACACCATATATTTT. This chain joins TRBV9 and TRBJ1-3, with 7 positions matching TRBD1. This CDR3 comprises 15 residues. J was trimmed by 2 bases and V by 1 base; bases with no gene match: 3. CDR1 is SGDLS, CDR2 YYNGEE, per germline.

The chain carries TRBV7-2 and TRBJ2-3, with 15 bases aligning to TRBD2. V dropped 4 bases and J dropped 7; count of bases not matched to a gene: 3. The CDR3 extends over 15 amino acids. The V gene's germline CDR1 is SGHTA and CDR2 FQGNSA. The CDR3 DNA follows: TGTGCCAGCAGCTCTGGACTAGCGGGAGGGAATACGCAGTATTTT. Its protein product is CASSSGLAGGNTQYF.